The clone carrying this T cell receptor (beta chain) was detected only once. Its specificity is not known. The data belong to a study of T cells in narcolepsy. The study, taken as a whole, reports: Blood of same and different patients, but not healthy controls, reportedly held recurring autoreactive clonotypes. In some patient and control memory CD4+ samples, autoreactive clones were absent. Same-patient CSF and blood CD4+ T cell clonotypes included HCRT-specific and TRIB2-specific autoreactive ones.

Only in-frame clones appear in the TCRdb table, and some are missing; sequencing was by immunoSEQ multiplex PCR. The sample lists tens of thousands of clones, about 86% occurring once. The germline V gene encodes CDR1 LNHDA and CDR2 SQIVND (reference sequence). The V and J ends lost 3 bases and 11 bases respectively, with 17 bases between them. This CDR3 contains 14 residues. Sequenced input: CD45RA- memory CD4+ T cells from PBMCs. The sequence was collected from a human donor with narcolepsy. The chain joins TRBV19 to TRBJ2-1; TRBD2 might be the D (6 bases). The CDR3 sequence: CASSIAKQGTQQFF. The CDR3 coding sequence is TGTGCCAGTAGTATCGCGAAGCAAGGGACTCAGCAGTTCTTC.